The 32 T cell receptor beta chains below were found in one sample sequenced in a study of CD8 T cells in Susac syndrome. The authors reverse transcribed about 0.5 to 1 ug RNA with random hexamers. TCRdb redid the calling of the immunoSEQ multiplex PCR reads with MiXCR, one entry per CDR3 protein. The sample has fewer than 200,000 distinct CDR3 sequences; approximately 95% are singletons. The material sequenced was CD4+ T cells from PBMCs. Source of these receptors: a human donor in good health.

This sequence joins TRBV24-1 and TRBJ1-2, with TRBD1 as a possible D gene (5 bases). Germline CDR1 and CDR2: KGHDR and SFDVKD. Trimming took 3 bases from V and 8 from J, leaving 24 bases between them. CDR3 size: 17 residues. This chain's CDR3 is CATSDPTPRSGVLGYTF. The CDR3 nucleotides are TGTGCCACCAGTGATCCGACCCCGCGATCGGGGGTACTGGGCTACACCTTC.

The chain links TRBV7-9 to TRBJ2-1; D unclear. The germline V gene has CDR1 SEHNR and CDR2 FQNEAQ (reference sequence). The CDR3 is 13 residues long. V lost 1 base to trimming and J lost 5 bases, with 6 bases between them. CDR3 loop: CASSLGSHNEQFF. The CDR3 coding sequence is TGTGCCAGCAGCTTAGGCAGTCACAATGAGCAGTTCTTC.

The chain uses TRBV6-5 and TRBJ1-3; D gene unclear. The V and J ends lost 2 bases and 3 bases respectively, with 11 bases between them. From germline, CDR1 is MNHEY and CDR2 SVGAGI. This CDR3 is 15 amino acids long. CDR3 DNA: TGTGCCAGCAGTTACAGCCGGGAGCTTGGAAACACCATATATTTT. Protein: CASSYSRELGNTIYF.

J is TRBJ2-7 and V is TRBV7-2; 13 bases align to TRBD2. With V trimmed by 5 bases and J by 4 bases, 8 bases remained unmatched. In germline, CDR1 is SGHTA, CDR2 FQGNSA. The CDR3 length is 16 residues. The DNA of the CDR3 is TGTGCCAGCAGCCCTCAACTAGCGGGGGGGCGGTACGAGCAGTACTTC. Translated, it gives CASSPQLAGGRYEQYF.

The chain links TRBV9 to TRBJ2-7; a possible D gene is TRBD2 (5 bases). CDR1 and CDR2 (germline): SGDLS, YYNGEE. The length of the CDR3 is 14 residues. Between the trimmed V and J ends, which lost 1 base and 2 bases, there was a span of 10 bases. The CDR3 coding sequence is TGTGCCAGCAGCGTAAGATCCGGGGCCTACGAGCAGTACTTC. Protein: CASSVRSGAYEQYF.

This rearrangement joins TRBV24-1 to TRBJ2-5; the match to TRBD1 covers 9 bases. Looked up from germline, CDR1 is KGHDR and CDR2 is SFDVKD. The CDR3 is 15 residues long. V was pared by 3 bases and J by 1 base, with 2 bases of the junction left unmatched. DNA for the CDR3: TGTGCCACCAGTGATCCGACAGGGGGCCAAGAGACCCAGTACTTC. It is translated as CATSDPTGGQETQYF.

J is TRBJ2-1 and V is TRBV2; D not certain. The CDR3 consists of 15 residues. Germline lookup yields CDR1 SNHLY and CDR2 FYNNEI. Between the trimmed V and J ends, which lost 6 bases and 0 bases, there was a span of 12 bases. The CDR3 loop reads CASSKLVSSYNEQFF. In DNA form, the CDR3 reads TGTGCCAGCAGCAAACTGGTTAGCTCCTACAATGAGCAGTTCTTC. The full variable domain, with the rest looked up from reference TRBV2 and TRBJ2-1, is EPEVTQTPSHQVTQMGQEVILRCVPISNHLYFYWYRQILGQKVEFLVSFYNNEISEKSEIFDDQFSVERPDGSNFTLKIRSTKLEDSAMYFCASSKLVSSYNEQFFGPGTRLTVL.

This clonotype was counted once. The gene calls are TRBV29-1 and TRBJ2-5; no reliable D call. This CDR3 spans 10 amino acids. V was trimmed by 4 bases and J by 1 base, leaving 1 base between them. Germline V gene data show CDR1 as SQVTM and CDR2 as ANQGSEA. This CDR3 reads CSVAQETQYF. CDR3 DNA sequence: TGCAGCGTTGCCCAAGAGACCCAGTACTTC.

The chain uses TRBV7-9 and TRBJ2-4, with a weak D call TRBD2 (6 bases). Germline lookup yields CDR1 SEHNR and CDR2 FQNEAQ (reference sequence). CDR3 length: 17 amino acids. V shed 1 base and J shed 0 bases, with 13 bases lying between them. CDR3 amino acids: CASSLGPWTTAKNIQYF. The CDR3 DNA follows: TGTGCCAGCAGCTTAGGTCCCTGGACTACAGCCAAAAACATTCAGTACTTC.

This sequence joins TRBV5-8 and TRBJ2-5, with a tentative D call TRBD2 (6 bases). Germline CDR1 and CDR2: SGHTS and YDEGEE. This CDR3 has 12 residues. V shed 6 bases and J shed 8 bases, with 14 bases lying between them. DNA of the CDR3: TGTGCCAGCAACTTAATTGCGGGAACCCAGTACTTC. This gives the protein CASNLIAGTQYF.

The rearrangement joins TRBV3-1 to TRBJ1-1; D is undetermined. Per the germline V gene, CDR1 is LGHDT and CDR2 is YNNKEL (reference sequence). The CDR3 is 11 residues long. With 6 bases removed from V and 1 base from J, the gap between germline ends came to 3 bases. The CDR3 reads CASSWNTEAFF. For the CDR3, the DNA is TGTGCCAGCAGTTGGAACACTGAAGCTTTCTTT. The variable domain in full, completed from reference TRBV3-1 and TRBJ1-1, reads DTAVSQTPKYLVTQMGNDKSIKCEQNLGHDTMYWYKQDSKKFLKIMFSYNNKELIINETVPNRFSPKSPDKAHLNLHINSLELGDSAVYFCASSWNTEAFFGQGTRLTVV.

The chain links TRBV18 to TRBJ2-7; tentative D call: TRBD2 (6 bases). Germline CDR1 KGHSH, CDR2 LQKENI. This CDR3 is 16 amino acids long. Trimming took off 0 bases at V and 0 bases at J, with 12 bases between the two ends. CDR3 sequence reads: CASSPPGGVSSYEQYF. Here the CDR3 DNA reads TGTGCCAGCTCACCACCGGGCGGGGTGAGCTCCTACGAGCAGTACTTC. The full variable domain, completed using reference TRBV18 and TRBJ2-7, is NAGVMQNPRHLVRRRGQEARLRCSPMKGHSHVYWYRQLPEEGLKFMVYLQKENIIDESGMPKERFSAEFPKEGPSILRIQQVVRGDSAAYFCASSPPGGVSSYEQYFGPGTRLTVT.

The gene calls are TRBV20-1 and TRBJ1-2; D is perhaps TRBD1 (5 bases). Per the germline V gene, CDR1 is DFQATT and CDR2 is SNEGSKA (reference sequence). V lost 4 bases to trimming and J lost 8 bases, with 14 bases between them. The CDR3 loop spans 12 amino acids. The CDR3 DNA reads as TGCAGTGCTACCGAGGGACCCCGAGGCTACACCTTC. As protein: CSATEGPRGYTF.

This chain links TRBV20-1 with TRBJ1-1; possible D gene TRBD1, 5 bases. With 3 bases removed from V and 3 bases from J, the gap between germline ends came to 14 bases. The CDR3 covers 14 residues. Germline loops: CDR1 DFQATT, CDR2 SNEGSKA (reference sequence). This chain's CDR3 is CSASISGTDTEAFF. The CDR3 DNA reads as TGCAGTGCTAGCATCTCCGGGACGGACACTGAAGCTTTCTTT.

The chain combines TRBV7-9 with TRBJ2-7, with a possible D match to TRBD2 (6 bases). The length of the CDR3 is 15 residues. V lost 5 bases and J lost 2, with 16 bases in between. Germline-derived CDR1 and CDR2 are SEHNR and FQNEAQ (reference sequence). The CDR3 loop reads CASSQLRGFPYEQYF. The DNA of the CDR3 is TGTGCCAGCAGCCAACTGCGGGGCTTCCCCTACGAGCAGTACTTC.

This CDR3 is CASSESVQGNIQYF. The CDR3 coding sequence is TGTGCCAGCAGTGAATCCGTCCAGGGAAACATTCAGTACTTC. The chain joins TRBV2 to TRBJ2-4; D is possibly TRBD1 (5 bases). Per the germline V gene, CDR1 is SNHLY and CDR2 is FYNNEI. Trimming stripped 2 bases from V and 6 bases from J, with 11 bases between. The CDR3 totals 14 residues.

The V and J genes are TRBV27 and TRBJ2-1, with no clear D. Trimming stripped 2 bases from V and 1 base from J, with 6 bases between. The CDR3 totals 14 residues. CDR1 and CDR2 (germline): MNHEY, SMNVEV (reference sequence). Here the CDR3 reads CASSLRVSYNEQFF. CDR3 nucleotides: TGTGCCAGCAGTTTACGGGTTTCCTACAATGAGCAGTTCTTC.

Here the CDR3 reads CSVGQGWEQYF. The CDR3 bases are TGCAGCGTTGGACAGGGTTGGGAGCAGTACTTC. The V call is TRBV29-1, the J call TRBJ2-7; 7 bases are shared with TRBD1. The CDR3 sequence is 11 residues long. The J segment lost 7 bases and the V segment lost 4 bases, leaving 4 bases of the junction unmatched. Looked up from germline, CDR1 is SQVTM and CDR2 is ANQGSEA.

The chain is built from TRBV7-9 and TRBJ2-5, with a weak D call TRBD1 (6 bases). This CDR3 is built from 16 residues. Deletions cut 1 base from V and 0 bases from J, with 12 bases between. Germline loops: CDR1 SEHNR, CDR2 FQNEAQ (reference sequence). The CDR3 region has the DNA TGTGCCAGCAGCTTAGGAGTACAGGGCCACCAAGAGACCCAGTACTTC. This encodes CASSLGVQGHQETQYF.

V gene TRBV10-3 combines with J gene TRBJ1-2, with D possibly being TRBD1 (5 bases). Germline CDR1 ENHRY, CDR2 SYGVKD. The CDR3 is made up of 12 amino acids. The V and J ends lost 7 bases and 8 bases respectively, with 14 bases between them. CDR3 bases: TGTGCCATCATGGGGCAGGGCTACGGCTACACCTTC. Amino acids: CAIMGQGYGYTF.

This clonotype has just one count. The chain joins TRBV3-1 to TRBJ2-2, with 10 bases identical to TRBD1. The junction had 3 bases not matched to a gene; V was cut back by 3 bases and J by 8 bases. The CDR3 is 14 amino acids. Germline CDR1 reads LGHDT; CDR2 reads YNNKEL (reference sequence). The CDR3 here is CASSQTGGLGELFF. DNA of the CDR3: TGTGCCAGCAGCCAGACAGGGGGCTTGGGGGAGCTGTTTTTT.

This chain links TRBV6-5 with TRBJ2-7; D might be TRBD2 (5 bases). The CDR3 loop spans 16 amino acids. The V end lost 0 bases, the J end lost 0 bases, and 12 bases lay between the germline ends. From germline, CDR1 is MNHEY and CDR2 SVGAGI. CDR3 protein: CASSYSSLGSSYEQYF. The DNA of the CDR3 is TGTGCCAGCAGTTACTCCAGTTTGGGGAGCTCCTACGAGCAGTACTTC.

The chain couples TRBV28 to TRBJ2-3; D is possibly TRBD1 (5 bases). CDR1 is MDHEN and CDR2 is SYDVKM in the germline V gene. Trimming pared 6 bases from V and 2 bases from J, leaving 15 bases between. The CDR3 sequence is 15 residues long. The CDR3 protein is CASSLGPGITDTQYF. The CDR3 coding sequence is TGTGCCAGCAGCTTGGGTCCAGGGATCACAGATACGCAGTATTTT.

This chain connects TRBV12-3 or TRBV12-4 to TRBJ2-5; possibly TRBD2 for D (5 bases). Trimming cost V 6 bases and J 2 bases, with 16 bases left between them. CDR3 size: 15 residues. CDR3 amino acids: CASRNSGGQQETQYF. DNA for the CDR3: TGTGCCAGCAGGAATTCCGGCGGGCAACAAGAGACCCAGTACTTC.

V and J are TRBV7-2 and TRBJ2-7; TRBD1 is a possible D gene (6 bases). Germline V gives CDR1 SGHTA, CDR2 FQGNSA. The length of the CDR3 is 14 residues. Trimming shortened V by 3 bases and J by 5 bases, and 14 bases separated the two germline ends. The CDR3 bases are TGTGCCAGCAGCTTGGACAGCTTCGGAGACGAGCAGTACTTC. Translating it yields CASSLDSFGDEQYF. Using reference TRBV7-2 and TRBJ2-7 for the parts outside the CDR3, the full variable domain is GAGVSQSPSNKVTEKGKDVELRCDPISGHTALYWYRQSLGQGLEFLIYFQGNSAPDKSGLPSDRFSAERTGGSVSTLTIQRTQQEDSAVYLCASSLDSFGDEQYFGPGTRLTVT.

This clonotype appeared once. This chain uses TRBV5-1 with TRBJ2-3; unclear D gene. Germline V lookup: CDR1 SGHRS, CDR2 YFSETQ. V shed 3 bases and J shed 1 base, with 6 bases lying between them. This CDR3 spans 13 amino acids. The CDR3 sequence: CASSSAGTDTQYF. In DNA form, the CDR3 reads TGCGCCAGCAGCTCCGCAGGCACAGATACGCAGTATTTT.

V and J are TRBV12-3 or TRBV12-4 and TRBJ2-7, with D tentatively TRBD1 (6 bases). This CDR3 spans 14 amino acids. The V end was cut by 7 bases, the J end by 4 bases, with 17 bases between. CDR3 region: CASTSPGQLYEQYF. In DNA form, the CDR3 reads TGTGCCAGCACCTCCCCGGGACAACTTTACGAGCAGTACTTC.

This sequence joins TRBV6-1 and TRBJ1-5; D ambiguous. Looked up from germline, CDR1 is MNHNS and CDR2 is SASEGT. This CDR3 contains 18 residues. V lost 6 bases and J lost 1, with 22 bases in between. The CDR3 DNA sequence: TGTGCCAGCAGCCCTGACCCGTTCGCGATTCGGAGCAATCAGCCCCAGCATTTT. Protein: CASSPDPFAIRSNQPQHF.

This clonotype was recorded only once. CDR3 protein: CASSGGLTEQFF. The DNA of the CDR3 is TGTGCCAGCAGCGGGGGACTGACCGAGCAGTTCTTC. The chain couples TRBV9 to TRBJ2-1; TRBD2 might be the D (6 bases). The V gene's germline CDR1 is SGDLS and CDR2 YYNGEE. Between the trimmed V and J ends, which lost 3 bases and 10 bases, there was a span of 11 bases. This CDR3 has 12 amino acids.

This clonotype was picked up one time. This chain links TRBV20-1 with TRBJ2-3; 7 bases align to TRBD1. Germline trimming cut 4 bases from V and 1 base from J; bases unmatched to any gene: 11. This CDR3 comprises 16 residues. Germline V CDR1 and CDR2: DFQATT, SNEGSKA (reference sequence). The CDR3 is CSATDPRGSRTDTQYF. The CDR3 coding sequence is TGCAGTGCTACTGACCCCAGGGGGTCTCGCACAGATACGCAGTATTTT.

The DNA of the CDR3 is TGTGCCAGCAGCCAGAACCACAGGGGGCCGCGCACAGATACGCAGTATTTT. It is translated as CASSQNHRGPRTDTQYF. V is TRBV3-1 and J is TRBJ2-3; 9 bases are a match to TRBD1. J gave up 1 base and V 3 bases, and 8 bases lay outside the gene matches. CDR1 and CDR2 from the germline V gene are LGHDT and YNNKEL (reference sequence). The CDR3 is made up of 17 amino acids.

V and J are TRBV28 and TRBJ2-5, with TRBD2 as a possible D gene (6 bases). Germline-derived CDR1 and CDR2 are MDHEN and SYDVKM. This CDR3 has 15 amino acids. V lost 2 bases to trimming and J lost 3 bases, with 13 bases between them. CDR3 bases: TGTGCCAGCAGTTTAAGTTCGCGGGGAAAAGAGACCCAGTACTTC. Its translation is CASSLSSRGKETQYF.